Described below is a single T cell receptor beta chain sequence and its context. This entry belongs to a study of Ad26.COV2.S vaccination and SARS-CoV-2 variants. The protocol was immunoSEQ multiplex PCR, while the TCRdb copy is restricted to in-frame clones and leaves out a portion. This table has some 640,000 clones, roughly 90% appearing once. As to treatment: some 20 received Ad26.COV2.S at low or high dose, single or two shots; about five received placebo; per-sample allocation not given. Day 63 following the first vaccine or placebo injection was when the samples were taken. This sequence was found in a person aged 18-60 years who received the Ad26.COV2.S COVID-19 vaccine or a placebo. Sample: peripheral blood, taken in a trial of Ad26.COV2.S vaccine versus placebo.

The CDR3 coding sequence is TGCGCCAGCAGCGCGGACAGGGTAAGCCTCCACTTT. Amino acids: CASSADRVSLHF. The gene calls are TRBV5-1 and TRBJ1-6; 8 bases map to TRBD1. The ends lost 4 bases at V and 15 bases at J; junction bases unmatched: 6. Germline V gene data show CDR1 as SGHRS and CDR2 as YFSETQ. The CDR3 spans 12 residues.